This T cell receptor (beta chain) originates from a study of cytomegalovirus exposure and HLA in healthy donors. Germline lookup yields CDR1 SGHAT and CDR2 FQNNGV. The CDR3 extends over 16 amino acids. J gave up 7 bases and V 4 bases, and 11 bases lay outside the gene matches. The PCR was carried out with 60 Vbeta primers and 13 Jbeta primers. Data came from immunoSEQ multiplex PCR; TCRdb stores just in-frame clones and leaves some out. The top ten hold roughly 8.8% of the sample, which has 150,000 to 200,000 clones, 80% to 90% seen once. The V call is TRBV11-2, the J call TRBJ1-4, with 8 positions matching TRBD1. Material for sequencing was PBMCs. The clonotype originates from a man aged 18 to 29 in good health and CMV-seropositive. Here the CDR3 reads CASSSPRQGLGEKLFF. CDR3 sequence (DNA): TGTGCCAGCAGCTCGCCTCGACAGGGGCTGGGTGAAAAACTGTTTTTT.